Listed below are T cell receptor beta chains from one sample, sequenced in a study of shared clonotypes between healthy human individuals. Clones were sequenced by immunoSEQ multiplex PCR, and TCRdb holds only the in-frame ones, with some missing. The sample shows approximately 640,000 clones, more than 70% of them seen only once. Sequenced material: memory CD4+ T cells sorted from blood. The receptors derive from a woman younger than 45 in good health. Each CDR3 is given with its conserved first and last residue. The D gene is left open where the match is weak. Part of the rows lack a size; the others show once, few, many or a class for expanded clones.

j_call	clone_size	v_call	d_call	cdr3_nt	cdr3_aa
TRBJ2-5	.	TRBV28	TRBD2	TGTGCCAGCAGCACTAGCGGGAGAAAGACCCAGTACTTC	CASSTSGRKTQYF
TRBJ2-7	.	TRBV10-1	TRBD2	TGCGCCAGCAGCCGGGGGAGCGGGAGGGCCCAGCAGTACTTC	CASSRGSGRAQQYF
TRBJ1-1	.	TRBV28	.	TGTGCCAGCAGGAGGTCCCACGCCACTGAAGCTTTCTTT	CASRRSHATEAFF
TRBJ2-7	.	TRBV5-5	.	TGTGCCAGCAGCTTGAGCCTTGCGGCCTACGAGCAGTACTTC	CASSLSLAAYEQYF
TRBJ2-2	.	TRBV10-3	.	TGTGCCATCAGTGACCGTGATCTTCCCGGGGAGCTGTTTTTT	CAISDRDLPGELFF
TRBJ1-2	.	TRBV19	.	TGTGCCAGTCAGCAGGGTAGCTATGGCTACACCTTC	CASQQGSYGYTF
TRBJ1-4	once	TRBV6-6	.	TGTGCCAGCAGTTACGGTCCGGGGGCGGGCGAAAAACTGTTTTTT	CASSYGPGAGEKLFF
TRBJ1-6	.	TRBV2	.	TGTGCCAGCAACTGGGGGTTTTCGGGTTCACCCCTCCACTTT	CASNWGFSGSPLHF
TRBJ2-3	.	TRBV7-8	TRBD1	TGTGCCAGCAGGAAGGGACAGGGAACGACAGATACGCAGTATTTT	CASRKGQGTTDTQYF
TRBJ2-7	.	TRBV14	.	TGTGCCAGCAACCCAGGGCCCGCATCGGTCGAGCAGTACTTC	CASNPGPASVEQYF
TRBJ1-6	.	TRBV9	TRBD1	TGTGCCAGCAGCGTAGGGGACAGGGCCCTCCACTTT	CASSVGDRALHF
TRBJ2-7	few	TRBV10-3	TRBD2	TGTGCCATCAGTGGACTAGCGGGAGGAGCGGACGAGCAGTACTTC	CAISGLAGGADEQYF
TRBJ1-4	.	TRBV19	.	TGTGCCAGTAGTACCGGAGGGGTTGCTAATGAAAAACTGTTTTTT	CASSTGGVANEKLFF
TRBJ1-2	.	TRBV27	.	TGTGCCAGCAGTTTATCGTTAGGAGGTGGCTACACCTTC	CASSLSLGGGYTF
TRBJ2-1	.	TRBV11-2	TRBD2	TGTGCCAGCAGCTCCTCAAGCGGGAGCTCCTACAATGAGCAGTTCTTC	CASSSSSGSSYNEQFF
TRBJ2-2	.	TRBV7-8	TRBD1	TGTGCCAGCAGCCCCCGGACAGGGGGGTCCGGGGAGCTGTTTTTT	CASSPRTGGSGELFF
TRBJ2-6	.	TRBV6-1	.	TGTGCCAGCAGTGGAGGGCACTCTGGGGCCAACGTCCTGACTTTC	CASSGGHSGANVLTF
TRBJ2-5	.	TRBV11-2	TRBD1	TGTGCCAGCAGCGATCCGGGACAGGGGGAGACCCAGTACTTC	CASSDPGQGETQYF
TRBJ2-7	.	TRBV5-5	.	TGTGCCAGCAGCTTGGCCAGGACGGCCTACGAGCAGTACTTC	CASSLARTAYEQYF
TRBJ1-3	.	TRBV7-9	.	TGTGCCAGCAGCTTAGGGGGATCTGGAAACACCATATATTTT	CASSLGGSGNTIYF
TRBJ2-1	.	TRBV9	TRBD1	TGTGCCAGCAGCGCCAGACAGGGGGATAGGTATAATGAGCAGTTCTTC	CASSARQGDRYNEQFF
TRBJ2-3	.	TRBV28	.	TGTGCCAGCAGTTCAATTGGGAAAGCAGATACGCAGTATTTT	CASSSIGKADTQYF
TRBJ2-7	.	TRBV30	.	TGTGCCTGGAGTCAGTCGTACGAGCAGTACTTC	CAWSQSYEQYF
TRBJ1-1	.	TRBV29-1	TRBD1	TGCAGCGTGGGGACCGGGACAGTCTACACTGAAGCTTTCTTT	CSVGTGTVYTEAFF
TRBJ1-5	.	TRBV2	.	TGTGCCAGCAGTGAACAGCTTAGCAATCAGCCCCAGCATTTT	CASSEQLSNQPQHF
TRBJ2-7	.	TRBV7-3	.	TGTGCCAGCAGCCCTCACCAGGGCTACGAGCAGTACTTC	CASSPHQGYEQYF
TRBJ2-7	.	TRBV18	.	TGTGCCAGCTCACCGATCGGGGCTGGAACCTACGAGCAGTACTTC	CASSPIGAGTYEQYF
TRBJ1-4	.	TRBV27	.	TGTGCCAGCAGCCTTCTGGGGGCGGGGGGAAAACTGTTTTTT	CASSLLGAGGKLFF
TRBJ1-2	.	TRBV30	.	TGTGCCTGGAGTCCCGGGGCTGGTGGCTACACCTTC	CAWSPGAGGYTF
TRBJ2-1	once	TRBV5-1	.	TGCGCCAGCAGCTTGGGGCTCGGTGGTGAGCAGTTCTTC	CASSLGLGGEQFF
TRBJ1-4	.	TRBV5-1	TRBD1	TGCGCCAGCAGCCTGTACAGGGGGCGTGAAAAACTGTTTTTT	CASSLYRGREKLFF
TRBJ1-2	.	TRBV2	.	TGTGCCTCCTCAAAGACAGGATCAAACTATGGCTACACCTTC	CASSKTGSNYGYTF
TRBJ1-2	many	TRBV28	TRBD1	TGTGCCAGCAGTCTCGGACAGGGGGCGGGCTACACCTTC	CASSLGQGAGYTF
TRBJ2-2	.	TRBV4-2	.	TGTGCCAGCAGCCTACAAGGACACGGACCCACCGGGGAGCTGTTTTTT	CASSLQGHGPTGELFF
TRBJ2-2	.	TRBV11-2	TRBD2	TGTGCCAGCAGCCGGACTAGCGGGAGTGTGTACACCGGGGAGCTGTTTTTT	CASSRTSGSVYTGELFF
TRBJ2-3	.	TRBV28	.	TGTGCCAGCAGTTTTTCCTCGAGGGCTGGCACAGATACGCAGTATTTT	CASSFSSRAGTDTQYF
TRBJ1-1	.	TRBV6-4	.	TGTGCCAGCAGCCAGAGGCAGAACACTGAAGCTTTCTTT	CASSQRQNTEAFF
TRBJ1-3	.	TRBV28	.	TGTGCCAGCAGTTTATCTGGAAACACCATATATTTT	CASSLSGNTIYF
TRBJ2-5	.	TRBV5-4	.	TGTGCCAGCAGCAACGGACAGGGCGGGAGGGAAGAGACCCAGTACTTC	CASSNGQGGREETQYF
TRBJ2-7	.	TRBV4-1	TRBD2	TGCGCCAGCAGCCAAGGGACTAGCGGGAGGTATAGCGAGCAGTACTTC	CASSQGTSGRYSEQYF
TRBJ2-7	.	TRBV7-8	TRBD1	TGTGCCAGCAGCTCCGACAGGGGCTACGAGCAGTACTTC	CASSSDRGYEQYF
TRBJ2-6	.	TRBV7-3	TRBD1	TGTGCCAGCAGCTTAACGGGACAGCACTCGGCTGGGGCCAACGTCCTGACTTTC	CASSLTGQHSAGANVLTF
TRBJ2-7	.	TRBV6-5	.	TGTGCCAGCAGTTATGGGGGCCGCTACGAGCAGTACTTC	CASSYGGRYEQYF
TRBJ2-1	.	TRBV10-1	.	TGCGCCAGCAGTGAGGGAAGCACCCGCTCCTACAATGAGCAGTTCTTC	CASSEGSTRSYNEQFF
TRBJ2-3	.	TRBV5-1	.	TGCGCCAGCAGCGAGTTACAGGGCGATACGCAGTATTTT	CASSELQGDTQYF
TRBJ2-1	.	TRBV25-1	TRBD2	TGTGCCAGCAGAGGACTAGCGGCCCTCAATGAGCAGTTCTTC	CASRGLAALNEQFF
TRBJ2-7	.	TRBV5-1	TRBD1	TGCGCCAGCAGCTTTGGACAGGGGACCCACGAGCAGTACTTC	CASSFGQGTHEQYF
TRBJ1-4	.	TRBV29-1	.	TGCAGCGCGAGTACTTCGGGGCCCGAAAAACTGTTTTTT	CSASTSGPEKLFF